The rows below give T cell receptor beta chains drawn from one sample of a study of OX40 agonist ivuxolimab in advanced cancers. Sequenced by immunoSEQ multiplex PCR; TCRdb stores in-frame clones only, minus some. This repertoire shows approximately 100,000 clones, 70% to 85% found once; its top ten account for around 5.5%. This specimen was CD4+ or CD8+ T cells sorted from blood, taken in a trial of the OX40 agonist ivuxolimab. Source of these receptors: an adult with an advanced solid tumor such as melanoma, head and neck, liver or kidney cancer. The CDR3 runs from the conserved cysteine through the conserved F or W.

V	J	CDR3
TRBV5-1	TRBJ2-7	CASSLPATYEQYF
TRBV5-6	TRBJ2-7	CASSFITETYEQYF
TRBV6-5	TRBJ2-1	CASSYRLATDNEQFF
TRBV14	TRBJ1-2	CASSHPPGRGPRGYTF
TRBV19	TRBJ1-2	CASSITETGGGYTF
TRBV11-2	TRBJ2-3	CASSRQGFTDTQYF
TRBV5-6	TRBJ1-1	CASSLVLGPNTEAFF
TRBV2	TRBJ2-7	CASSVGVSYEQYF
TRBV2	TRBJ1-2	CASSGALTNYGYTF
TRBV4-1	TRBJ2-7	CASSQEVSYEQYF
TRBV5-1	TRBJ1-6	CASSLEGQGYNSPLHF
TRBV19	TRBJ1-3	CASSTGPGAIYF
TRBV6-5	TRBJ1-5	CASSSPLSGLNQPQHF
TRBV29-1	TRBJ2-1	CSATVQTGGQFF
TRBV27	TRBJ1-1	CASRRIGPLATEAFF
TRBV5-6	TRBJ1-2	CASSSDRGRRGYTF